The 10 T cell receptor beta chains listed next were all sequenced from one sample in a study of blood T cells in healthy people across ages. For the second PCR, which ran for about 6 to 12 cycles, a sample-barcoded 5' primer and a J-beta primer mix were used. TCRdb reanalysed the 5' RACE reads using MiXCR and keeps one entry per CDR3 protein. The sample includes approximately 800,000 distinct CDR3 sequences, about 26% of them seen just once. These data were likewise used in another study, on T cells of mothers and their children.

Sequences were obtained from blood. The receptors here all came from a boy younger than 18 in good health.

This clonotype was counted only a few times. The gene calls are TRBV6-5 and TRBJ1-5; D perhaps matches TRBD1 (5 bases). The V gene's germline CDR1 is MNHEY and CDR2 SVGAGI. V lost 0 bases to trimming and J lost 5 bases, with 11 bases between them. The CDR3 has 15 residues. For the CDR3, the DNA is TGTGCCAGCAGTTACTCGGGGCAGGAGGATCAGCCCCAGCATTTT. Its translation: CASSYSGQEDQPQHF.

The chain employs TRBV29-1 and TRBJ2-7; maybe TRBD1 (6 bases). The germline V gene has CDR1 SQVTM and CDR2 ANQGSEA. The ends were cut back, 6 bases at V and 6 bases at J, with 12 bases in the middle. The CDR3 totals 11 residues. The DNA for the CDR3 is TGCAGCGTGGTACAGGGACCCGAGCAGTACTTC. Its protein is CSVVQGPEQYF.

V gene TRBV3-1 combines with J gene TRBJ2-1, with D possibly matching TRBD2 (6 bases). Trimming took 9 bases from V and 5 from J, leaving 17 bases between them. This CDR3 comprises 14 residues. CDR1 and CDR2 (germline): LGHDT, YNNKEL (reference sequence). The CDR3 nucleotides are TGTGCCAGTAGCTCGGGCGGGGCCCACAATGAGCAGTTCTTC. This codes for CASSSGGAHNEQFF.

The chain has TRBV27 and TRBJ2-2; D gene ambiguous. V shed 6 bases and J shed 9 bases, with 17 bases lying between them. Germline V gene data show CDR1 as MNHEY and CDR2 as SMNVEV (reference sequence). This CDR3 region has 14 residues. This CDR3 reads CASRTFGLMRELFF. The CDR3 region has the DNA TGTGCCAGCAGGACGTTCGGGCTAATGAGGGAGCTGTTTTTT.

The table lists this clonotype with a few counts. The chain has TRBV6-5 and TRBJ1-3, with unresolved D. Germline V gives CDR1 MNHEY, CDR2 SVGAGI. The CDR3 is 15 amino acids. CDR3 sequence (DNA): TGTACCACTTCGGCGGGAATAAGGTCTGGAAACACCATATATTTT. This encodes CTTSAGIRSGNTIYF.

This clonotype was seen more than once but under ten times. The chain couples TRBV27 to TRBJ2-7; possibly TRBD1 for D (7 bases). V lost 10 bases and J 7 bases, leaving 20 bases between the germline ends. CDR3 length: 13 amino acids. Germline V CDR1 and CDR2: MNHEY, SMNVEV (reference sequence). CDR3: CATLGTEDYEQYF. As DNA, the CDR3 is TGTGCCACACTGGGGACAGAGGACTATGAGCAGTACTTC.

The rearrangement joins TRBV7-2 to TRBJ2-1, with D unclear. The V end was cut by 4 bases, the J end by 4 bases, with 8 bases between. CDR1 and CDR2 (germline): SGHTA, FQGNSA. The CDR3 covers 13 residues. The CDR3, as DNA: TGTGCCAGCAGCTCGCCCGAGTACAATGAGCAGTTCTTC. Protein sequence: CASSSPEYNEQFF.

The rearrangement uses TRBV5-6 and TRBJ2-4, with TRBD2 matching 10 bases. Trimming took 0 bases from V and 9 from J; bases not matched to a gene: 9. The CDR3 covers 16 residues. CDR1 SGHDT and CDR2 YYEEEE come from the germline V gene. CDR3 in amino acids: CASSLVPSGSSGIQYF. CDR3 DNA sequence: TGTGCCAGCAGCTTGGTACCTAGCGGGAGTTCTGGCATTCAGTACTTC.

The DNA of the CDR3 is TGCGCCAGCAGCCAAGCACCTGGGACAGGGAACGGGGATCAGCCCCAGCATTTT. Translating gives CASSQAPGTGNGDQPQHF. This chain uses TRBV4-1 with TRBJ1-5; TRBD1 aligns across 9 bases. The CDR3 consists of 18 residues. Germline assignment: CDR1 MGHRA and CDR2 YSYEKL. V lost 1 base and J lost 5; bases outside the gene matches: 12.

In this sample, this clonotype turned up a few times. The chain joins TRBV2 to TRBJ1-2; 8 bases are shared with TRBD1. The germline CDR1 and CDR2 sequences are SNHLY and FYNNEI. Trimming removed 5 bases from V and 1 base from J; junction bases left unmatched: 9. The CDR3 extends over 16 amino acids. CDR3 region: CASSPGGSNDNYGYTF. Here the CDR3 DNA reads TGTGCCAGCAGTCCAGGGGGCTCGAATGATAACTATGGCTACACCTTC.